A selection of T cell receptor beta chains follows, all from one sample in a study of blood T cell repertoires in COVID-19. Sequenced by immunoSEQ multiplex PCR; TCRdb stores in-frame clones only, minus some. The repertoire holds some 28,000 clones, with roughly nine tenths as singletons. Specimen: peripheral blood. The receptors shown here come from a man aged 55 to 70 with acute or convalescent COVID-19. Both conserved end residues are part of each CDR3. A D gene is named only where the DNA matches it firmly. Some rows mark clone size as missing; the rest say once, few, many or name a class of expanded clone.

v_gene	j_gene	d_gene	abundance	CDR3aa	CDR3nt
TRBV7-6	TRBJ1-1	NA	NA	CASSDDRRFMNTEAFF	TGTGCCAGCAGCGATGACAGGAGATTCATGAACACTGAAGCTTTCTTT
TRBV14	TRBJ1-2	NA	NA	CASSHRVETKGYTF	TGTGCCAGCAGCCACAGGGTTGAGACGAAAGGCTACACCTTC
TRBV4-1	TRBJ1-2	TRBD1	NA	CASSQATGIYGYTF	TGCGCCAGCAGCCAGGCGACAGGGATCTATGGCTACACCTTC
TRBV2	TRBJ1-1	NA	NA	CASSAQRYLMNTEAFF	TGTGCCAGCAGTGCACAGCGGTATCTCATGAACACTGAAGCTTTCTTT
TRBV18	TRBJ2-3	TRBD2	NA	CASSPGLAGTDTQYF	TGTGCCAGCTCACCAGGACTAGCGGGAACAGATACGCAGTATTTT
TRBV6-5	TRBJ2-3	NA	NA	CASSRHRGGEDTQYF	TGTGCCAGCAGCCGCCATAGGGGGGGGGAAGATACGCAGTATTTT
TRBV7-9	TRBJ2-5	TRBD2	NA	CASSWGGLAGAGETQYF	TGTGCCAGCAGCTGGGGCGGACTAGCGGGAGCGGGAGAGACCCAGTACTTC
TRBV6-5	TRBJ1-2	NA	NA	CATLNYGYTF	TGTGCCACCCTAAACTATGGCTACACCTTC
TRBV11-2	TRBJ2-7	TRBD2	NA	CASSLDRGGPYEQYF	TGTGCCAGCAGCTTAGATCGCGGGGGGCCCTACGAGCAGTACTTC
TRBV28	TRBJ2-7	NA	NA	CASKRPSPSYEQYF	TGTGCCAGCAAGAGGCCATCTCCATCCTACGAGCAGTACTTC
TRBV5-1	TRBJ1-5	TRBD1	NA	CASSLGQGDNQPQHF	TGCGCCAGCAGCTTGGGACAGGGGGACAATCAGCCCCAGCATTTT
TRBV6-5	TRBJ1-2	NA	once	CASSYSPAPGYGYTF	TGTGCCAGCAGTTATTCTCCGGCCCCGGGGTATGGCTACACCTTC
TRBV7-8	TRBJ1-1	NA	NA	CASSLVLGGGVNTEAFF	TGTGCCAGCAGCTTAGTATTAGGTGGGGGGGTCAACACTGAAGCTTTCTTT
TRBV12-3/TRBV12-4	TRBJ2-3	NA	NA	CASSQTRGTQYF	TGTGCCAGCAGTCAGACCAGGGGTACGCAGTATTTT
TRBV7-8	TRBJ1-1	NA	NA	CASSLANRQNRAEAFF	TGTGCCAGCAGCTTAGCAAACCGACAGAATAGGGCTGAAGCTTTCTTT
TRBV18	TRBJ2-7	NA	NA	CASSHASGYEQYF	TGTGCCAGCTCACATGCCTCGGGCTACGAGCAGTACTTC
TRBV3-1/TRBV3-2	TRBJ2-7	TRBD2	NA	CASSQVAGGPKAYEQYF	TGTGCCAGCAGCCAAGTTGCGGGGGGGCCTAAGGCCTACGAGCAGTACTTC
TRBV19	TRBJ2-3	TRBD1	NA	CASETGGLGDTQYF	TGTGCCAGTGAGACAGGGGGTCTGGGAGATACGCAGTATTTT
TRBV27	TRBJ2-7	TRBD1	NA	CASSLAGTGFYEQYF	TGTGCCAGCAGTTTAGCCGGGACAGGGTTCTACGAGCAGTACTTC
TRBV6-1	TRBJ1-1	NA	NA	CASSTGTEAFF	TGTGCCAGCTCGACGGGGACTGAAGCTTTCTTT
TRBV11-3	TRBJ2-2	TRBD2	NA	CASSPRIVAGATGELFF	TGTGCCAGCAGCCCCAGGATTGTAGCGGGGGCGACCGGGGAGCTGTTTTTT
TRBV5-1	TRBJ2-3	NA	once	CASSPWQAADTQYF	TGCGCCAGCAGCCCCTGGCAGGCCGCGGATACGCAGTATTTT
TRBV19	TRBJ1-2	NA	NA	CASSIVGRGNGYTF	TGTGCCAGTAGTATAGTCGGTAGGGGGAATGGCTACACCTTC
TRBV4-1	TRBJ2-7	TRBD2	once	CASSQGNLAGGPYEQYF	TGCGCCAGCAGCCAAGGGAACCTAGCGGGAGGCCCCTACGAGCAGTACTTC
TRBV3-1/TRBV3-2	TRBJ2-1	TRBD1	NA	CASSPGTGGNEQFF	TGTGCCAGCAGCCCCGGGACAGGGGGCAATGAGCAGTTCTTC
TRBV11-1	TRBJ1-5	NA	NA	CASRGGNNQPQHF	TGTGCCAGCAGAGGAGGAAACAATCAGCCCCAGCATTTT
TRBV3-1/TRBV3-2	TRBJ2-7	TRBD2	NA	CASSQAAGSSYEQYF	TGTGCCAGCAGCCAAGCAGCGGGGTCCTCCTACGAGCAGTACTTC
TRBV29-1	TRBJ1-2	NA	NA	CSVEGWGPLGYTF	TGCAGCGTTGAAGGATGGGGGCCTTTGGGCTACACCTTC
TRBV5-6	TRBJ1-2	TRBD1	NA	CASSFWTGGQGYTF	TGTGCCAGCAGCTTTTGGACAGGGGGGCAGGGCTACACCTTC
TRBV24-1	TRBJ2-5	NA	NA	CATSGAGRETQYF	TGTGCCACCAGTGGCGCGGGGAGAGAGACCCAGTACTTC
TRBV5-4	TRBJ2-5	NA	NA	CASSLAGVGETQYF	TGTGCCAGCAGCTTGGCGGGGGTCGGGGAGACCCAGTACTTC
TRBV3-1/TRBV3-2	TRBJ1-5	NA	once	CASSQGPASNQPQHF	TGTGCCAGCAGCCAAGGGCCCGCATCCAATCAGCCCCAGCATTTT
TRBV6-5	TRBJ2-7	NA	NA	CASGLGGTREQYF	TGTGCCAGCGGCCTTGGGGGGACTCGGGAGCAGTACTTC
TRBV6-1	TRBJ1-1	NA	NA	CASSEAAGVPYTEAFF	TGTGCCAGCAGTGAAGCGGCAGGGGTCCCTTACACTGAAGCTTTCTTT
TRBV28	TRBJ2-7	NA	NA	CASSPLTSGLADF	TGTGCCAGCAGTCCCCTAACCTCGGGACTTGCAGACTTC
TRBV19	TRBJ2-5	NA	NA	CATSNREETQYF	TGTGCCACCTCAAATCGGGAGGAGACCCAGTACTTC
TRBV27	TRBJ2-5	NA	NA	CASRSAGETQYF	TGTGCCAGCAGGAGTGCGGGGGAGACCCAGTACTTC